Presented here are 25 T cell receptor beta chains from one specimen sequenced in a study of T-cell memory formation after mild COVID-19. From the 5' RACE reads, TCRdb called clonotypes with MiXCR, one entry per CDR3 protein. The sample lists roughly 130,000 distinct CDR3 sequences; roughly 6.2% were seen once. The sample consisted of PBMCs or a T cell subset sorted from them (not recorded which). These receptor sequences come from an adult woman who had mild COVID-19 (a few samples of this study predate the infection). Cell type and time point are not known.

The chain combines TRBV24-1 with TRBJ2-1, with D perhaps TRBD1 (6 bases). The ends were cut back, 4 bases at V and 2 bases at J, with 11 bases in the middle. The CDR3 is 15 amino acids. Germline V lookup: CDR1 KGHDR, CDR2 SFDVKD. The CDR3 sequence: CATSDPGQPYNEQFF. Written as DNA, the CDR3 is TGTGCCACCAGTGACCCGGGACAACCCTACAATGAGCAGTTCTTC.

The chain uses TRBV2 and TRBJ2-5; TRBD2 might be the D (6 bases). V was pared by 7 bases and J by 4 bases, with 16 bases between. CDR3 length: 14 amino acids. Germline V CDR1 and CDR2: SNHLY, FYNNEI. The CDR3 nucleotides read TGTGCCAGCACCGCTAGGATGGGAGGAGAGACCCAGTACTTC. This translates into CASTARMGGETQYF.

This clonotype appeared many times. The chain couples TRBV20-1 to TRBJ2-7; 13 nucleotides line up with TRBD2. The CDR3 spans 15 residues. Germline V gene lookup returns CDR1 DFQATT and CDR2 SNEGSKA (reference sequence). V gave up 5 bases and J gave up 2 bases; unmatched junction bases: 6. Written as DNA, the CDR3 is TGCAGTGCTTCCCGGACTAGCGGGAGCCCCTACGAGCAGTACTTC. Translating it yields CSASRTSGSPYEQYF.

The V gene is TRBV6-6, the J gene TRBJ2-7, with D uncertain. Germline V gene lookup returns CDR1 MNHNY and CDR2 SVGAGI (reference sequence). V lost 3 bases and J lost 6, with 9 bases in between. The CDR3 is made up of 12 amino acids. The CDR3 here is CASSYPDAEQYF. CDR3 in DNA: TGTGCCAGCAGTTATCCGGATGCCGAGCAGTACTTC.

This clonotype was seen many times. The CDR3 DNA sequence: TGCGCCAGCAGCTTGGAACGGATAGGCACAGATACGCAGTATTTT. As protein: CASSLERIGTDTQYF. The chain employs TRBV5-1 and TRBJ2-3, with D unresolved. Trimming took 0 bases from V and 1 from J, leaving 9 bases between them. Germline V gene lookup returns CDR1 SGHRS and CDR2 YFSETQ. This CDR3 is 15 amino acids long. The full variable domain, in which reference TRBV5-1 and TRBJ2-3 provide the parts outside the CDR3, is KAGVTQTPRYLIKTRGQQVTLSCSPISGHRSVSWYQQTPGQGLQFLFEYFSETQRNKGNFPGRFSGRQFSNSRSEMNVSTLELGDSALYLCASSLERIGTDTQYFGPGTRLTVL.

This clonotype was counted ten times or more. CDR3 residues: CASSVGELGNQPQHF. The CDR3, as DNA: TGTGCCAGCAGCGTGGGGGAATTGGGCAATCAGCCCCAGCATTTT. This sequence joins TRBV9 and TRBJ1-5, with D maybe TRBD1 (5 bases). This CDR3 has 15 amino acids. The germline gives CDR1 SGDLS, CDR2 YYNGEE. Trimming took 2 bases from V and 2 from J, leaving 11 bases between them. Full variable domain (rest looked up from reference TRBV9 and TRBJ1-5): DSGVTQTPKHLITATGQRVTLRCSPRSGDLSVYWYQQSLDQGLQFLIQYYNGEERAKGNILERFSAQQFPDLHSELNLSSLELGDSALYFCASSVGELGNQPQHFGDGTRLSIL.

The CDR3 here is CASSRSNTEAFF. CDR3 coding DNA: TGTGCCAGCAGCCGCTCGAACACTGAAGCTTTCTTT. The gene calls are TRBV3-1 and TRBJ1-1; no clear D. The CDR3 length is 12 residues. V was shortened by 4 bases and J by 1 base, with 4 bases between the two germline ends. Germline V gene lookup returns CDR1 LGHDT and CDR2 YNNKEL (reference sequence). Combining the CDR3 with reference TRBV3-1 and TRBJ1-1 gives the whole variable domain DTAVSQTPKYLVTQMGNDKSIKCEQNLGHDTMYWYKQDSKKFLKIMFSYNNKELIINETVPNRFSPKSPDKAHLNLHINSLELGDSAVYFCASSRSNTEAFFGQGTRLTVV.

CDR3 in amino acids: CASGPTQGNRNGYTF. CDR3 nucleotides: TGTGCCAGCGGCCCGACCCAGGGTAACAGGAATGGCTACACCTTC. The J gene is TRBJ1-2, the V gene TRBV12-3 or TRBV12-4, with D perhaps TRBD1 (5 bases). The CDR3 loop spans 15 amino acids. V lost 8 bases and J lost 6, with 22 bases in between.

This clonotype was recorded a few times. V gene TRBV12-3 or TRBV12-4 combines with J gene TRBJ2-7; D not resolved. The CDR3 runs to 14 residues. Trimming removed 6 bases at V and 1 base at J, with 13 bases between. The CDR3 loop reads CASSLSTVSYEQYF. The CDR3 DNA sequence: TGTGCCAGCAGCTTGAGCACGGTTTCCTACGAGCAGTACTTC.

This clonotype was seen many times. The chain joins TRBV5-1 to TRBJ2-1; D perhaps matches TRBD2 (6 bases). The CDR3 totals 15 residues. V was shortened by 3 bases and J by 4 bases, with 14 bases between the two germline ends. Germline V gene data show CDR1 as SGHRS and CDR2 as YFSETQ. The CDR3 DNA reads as TGCGCCAGCAGCTGGAACGCGGGACCTTACAATGAGCAGTTCTTC. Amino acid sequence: CASSWNAGPYNEQFF.

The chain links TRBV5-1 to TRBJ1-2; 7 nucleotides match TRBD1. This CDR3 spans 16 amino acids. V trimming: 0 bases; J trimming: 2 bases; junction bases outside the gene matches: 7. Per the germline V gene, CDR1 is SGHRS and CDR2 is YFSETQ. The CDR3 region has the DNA TGCGCCAGCAGCTTGGCCTGGGACAGATCGAACTATGGCTACACCTTC. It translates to CASSLAWDRSNYGYTF. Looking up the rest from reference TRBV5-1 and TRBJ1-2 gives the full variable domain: KAGVTQTPRYLIKTRGQQVTLSCSPISGHRSVSWYQQTPGQGLQFLFEYFSETQRNKGNFPGRFSGRQFSNSRSEMNVSTLELGDSALYLCASSLAWDRSNYGYTFGSGTRLTVV.

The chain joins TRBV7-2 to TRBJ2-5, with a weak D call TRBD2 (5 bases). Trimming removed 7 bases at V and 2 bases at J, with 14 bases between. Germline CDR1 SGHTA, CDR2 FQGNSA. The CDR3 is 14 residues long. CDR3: CASKLTTLQETQYF. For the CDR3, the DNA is TGTGCCAGCAAACTGACTACATTACAAGAGACCCAGTACTTC.

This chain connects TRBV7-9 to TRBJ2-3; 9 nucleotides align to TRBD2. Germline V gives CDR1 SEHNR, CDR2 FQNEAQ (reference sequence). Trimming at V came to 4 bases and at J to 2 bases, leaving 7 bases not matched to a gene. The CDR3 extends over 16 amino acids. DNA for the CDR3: TGTGCCAGCAGCTCTCCGACTAGCGGAATCACAGATACGCAGTATTTT. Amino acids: CASSSPTSGITDTQYF.

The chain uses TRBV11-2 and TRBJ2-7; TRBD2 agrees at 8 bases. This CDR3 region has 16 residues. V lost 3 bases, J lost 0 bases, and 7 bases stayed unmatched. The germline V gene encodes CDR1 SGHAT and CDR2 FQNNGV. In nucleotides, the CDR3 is TGTGCCAGCAGCTTCGATAGCGGGATCTTCTCCTACGAGCAGTACTTC. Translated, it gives CASSFDSGIFSYEQYF.

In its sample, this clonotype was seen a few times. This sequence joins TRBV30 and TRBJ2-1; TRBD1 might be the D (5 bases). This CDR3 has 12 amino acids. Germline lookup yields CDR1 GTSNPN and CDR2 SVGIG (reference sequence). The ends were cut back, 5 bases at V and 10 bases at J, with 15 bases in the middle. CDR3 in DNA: TGTGCCTGGGGGGCAGGGCCCAAGGAGCAGTTCTTC. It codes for CAWGAGPKEQFF.

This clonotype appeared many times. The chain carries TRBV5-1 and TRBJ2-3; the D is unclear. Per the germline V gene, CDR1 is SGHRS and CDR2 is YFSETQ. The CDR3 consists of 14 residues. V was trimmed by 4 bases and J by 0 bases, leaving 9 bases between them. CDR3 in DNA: TGCGCCAGCAGCCGAGATACTAGCACAGATACGCAGTATTTT. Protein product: CASSRDTSTDTQYF.

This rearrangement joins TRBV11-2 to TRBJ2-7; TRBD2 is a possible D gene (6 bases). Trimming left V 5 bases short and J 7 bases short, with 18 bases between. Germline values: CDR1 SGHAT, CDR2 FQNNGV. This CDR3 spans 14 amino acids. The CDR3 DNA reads TGTGCCAGCAGCCCCCAGGGAGGTGTTGGGGAGCAGTACTTC. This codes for CASSPQGGVGEQYF. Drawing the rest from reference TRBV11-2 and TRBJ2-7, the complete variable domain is EAGVAQSPRYKIIEKRQSVAFWCNPISGHATLYWYQQILGQGPKLLIQFQNNGVVDDSQLPKDRFSAERLKGVDSTLKIQPAKLEDSAVYLCASSPQGGVGEQYFGPGTRLTVT.

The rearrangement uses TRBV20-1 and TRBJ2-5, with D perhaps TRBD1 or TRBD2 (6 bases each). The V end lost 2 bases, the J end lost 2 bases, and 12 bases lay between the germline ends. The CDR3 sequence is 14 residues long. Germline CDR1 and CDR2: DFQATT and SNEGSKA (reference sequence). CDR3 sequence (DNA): TGCAGTGCTAGAAGGGGGGACCCTCAAGAGACCCAGTACTTC. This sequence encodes CSARRGDPQETQYF.

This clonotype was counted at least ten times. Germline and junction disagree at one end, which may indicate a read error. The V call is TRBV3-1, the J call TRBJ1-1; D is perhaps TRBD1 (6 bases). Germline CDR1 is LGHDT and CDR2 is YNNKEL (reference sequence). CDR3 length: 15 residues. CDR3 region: CASRQDSGVYTEAFF. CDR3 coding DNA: TGTGCCAGCAGGCAAGATTCAGGGGTGTACACTGAAGCTTTCTTT.

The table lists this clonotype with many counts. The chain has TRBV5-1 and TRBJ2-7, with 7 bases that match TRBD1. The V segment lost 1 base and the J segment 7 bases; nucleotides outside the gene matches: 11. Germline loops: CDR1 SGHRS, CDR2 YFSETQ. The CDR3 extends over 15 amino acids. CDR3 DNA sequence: TGCGCCAGCAGCTTGTCAACAGGGGACGCCGGGGAGCAGTACTTC. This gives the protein CASSLSTGDAGEQYF.

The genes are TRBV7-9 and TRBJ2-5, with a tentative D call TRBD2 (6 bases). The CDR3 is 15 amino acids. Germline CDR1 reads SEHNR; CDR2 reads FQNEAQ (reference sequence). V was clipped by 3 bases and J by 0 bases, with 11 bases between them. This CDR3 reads CASSLRRVDQETQYF. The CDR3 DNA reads TGTGCCAGCAGCTTGAGGAGGGTCGACCAAGAGACCCAGTACTTC.

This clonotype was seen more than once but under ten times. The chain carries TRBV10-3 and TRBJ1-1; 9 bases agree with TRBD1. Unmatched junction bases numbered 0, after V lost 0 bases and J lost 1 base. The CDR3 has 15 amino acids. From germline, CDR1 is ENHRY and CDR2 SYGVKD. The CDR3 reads CAISESDRGNTEAFF. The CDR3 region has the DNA TGTGCCATCAGTGAGTCGGACAGGGGGAACACTGAAGCTTTCTTT.

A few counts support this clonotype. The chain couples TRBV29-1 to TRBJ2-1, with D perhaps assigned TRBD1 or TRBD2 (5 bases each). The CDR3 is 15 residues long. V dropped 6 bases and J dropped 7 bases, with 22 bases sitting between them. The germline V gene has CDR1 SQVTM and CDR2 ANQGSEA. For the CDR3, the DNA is TGCAGCGTACAGCCAGTCGGGACCGCACTTAATGAGCAGTTCTTC. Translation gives CSVQPVGTALNEQFF.

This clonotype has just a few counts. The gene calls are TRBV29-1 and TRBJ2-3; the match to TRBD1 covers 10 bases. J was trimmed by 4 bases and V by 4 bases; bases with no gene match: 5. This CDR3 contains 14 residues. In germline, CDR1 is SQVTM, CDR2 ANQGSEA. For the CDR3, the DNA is TGCAGCGTTGCTCGGGACAGGGGACCAGATACGCAGTATTTT. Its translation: CSVARDRGPDTQYF.

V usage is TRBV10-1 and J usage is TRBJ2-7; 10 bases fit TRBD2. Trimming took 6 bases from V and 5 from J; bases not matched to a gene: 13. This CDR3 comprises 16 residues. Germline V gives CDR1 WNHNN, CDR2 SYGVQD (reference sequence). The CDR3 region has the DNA TGCGCCAGCAGCTCGATATTAGCGGGAGGCGAGGACGAGCAGTACTTC. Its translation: CASSSILAGGEDEQYF.